This is a list of T cell receptor beta chains from one sample in a study of cytomegalovirus exposure and HLA in healthy donors. TCRdb keeps only in-frame clones here, not all; method: immunoSEQ multiplex PCR. The repertoire holds approximately 210,000 clones, 79% seen once, with 1.5% in the top ten. Sequencing was performed on PBMCs. The source is a girl aged 5-17 years in good health and CMV-seropositive. Each CDR3 is given with its conserved first and last residue. The order of the fields is CDR3 protein, CDR3 DNA, CDR3 length, clone size, V gene, D gene, J gene. D genes are given only for firm matches. Where a row states a size, it is once, few, many or the class of an expanded clone; other rows omit it.

cdr3_aa: CASSPHGGKDHEQYF; cdr3_nt: TGTGCCAGCAGTCCCCACGGAGGGAAGGACCACGAGCAGTACTTC; cdr3_length: 15; clone_size: NA; v_call: TRBV6-5; d_call: NA; j_call: TRBJ2-7
cdr3_aa: CASSSDRGNTEAFF; cdr3_nt: TGTGCCAGCAGCTCCGACAGGGGGAACACTGAAGCTTTCTTT; cdr3_length: 14; clone_size: NA; v_call: TRBV7-8; d_call: TRBD1; j_call: TRBJ1-1
cdr3_aa: CASSWGQGAYEQYF; cdr3_nt: TGTGCCAGCAGCTGGGGACAGGGGGCCTACGAGCAGTACTTC; cdr3_length: 14; clone_size: once; v_call: TRBV5-5; d_call: TRBD1; j_call: TRBJ2-7
cdr3_aa: CAWSVLRTGDSPLHF; cdr3_nt: TGTGCCTGGAGTGTACTCCGGACAGGGGATTCACCCCTCCACTTT; cdr3_length: 15; clone_size: NA; v_call: TRBV30; d_call: TRBD1; j_call: TRBJ1-6
cdr3_aa: CASSSIRGKSDTQYF; cdr3_nt: TGTGCCAGTAGTTCCATCAGGGGAAAGTCAGATACGCAGTATTTT; cdr3_length: 15; clone_size: NA; v_call: TRBV19; d_call: NA; j_call: TRBJ2-3
cdr3_aa: CASSKGAKGGEKLFF; cdr3_nt: TGTGCCAGTAGTAAGGGAGCCAAGGGTGGTGAAAAACTGTTTTTT; cdr3_length: 15; clone_size: NA; v_call: TRBV19; d_call: NA; j_call: TRBJ1-4
cdr3_aa: CASSHPRRGNEQFF; cdr3_nt: TGCGCCAGCAGCCACCCCCGGCGGGGCAATGAGCAGTTCTTC; cdr3_length: 14; clone_size: once; v_call: TRBV4-1; d_call: NA; j_call: TRBJ2-1
cdr3_aa: CASSRGQGFVYEQYF; cdr3_nt: TGTGCCAGCAGCCGTGGACAGGGTTTCGTCTACGAGCAGTACTTC; cdr3_length: 15; clone_size: NA; v_call: TRBV7-2; d_call: TRBD1; j_call: TRBJ2-7
cdr3_aa: CASSLGGLFQGARTEAFF; cdr3_nt: TGTGCCAGCAGCTTAGGAGGGCTTTTTCAGGGGGCGCGTACTGAAGCTTTCTTT; cdr3_length: 18; clone_size: NA; v_call: TRBV7-6; d_call: TRBD1; j_call: TRBJ1-1
cdr3_aa: CASCQGGPGLATDTQYF; cdr3_nt: TGTGCCAGCTGCCAAGGTGGACCGGGACTAGCAACGGATACGCAGTATTTT; cdr3_length: 17; clone_size: NA; v_call: TRBV21-1; d_call: NA; j_call: TRBJ2-3
cdr3_aa: CASSVPGGEETQYF; cdr3_nt: TGTGCCAGTAGTGTCCCCGGGGGGGAAGAGACCCAGTACTTC; cdr3_length: 14; clone_size: few; v_call: TRBV19; d_call: TRBD2; j_call: TRBJ2-5
cdr3_aa: CASSQLTTGNTEAFF; cdr3_nt: TGCGCCAGCAGCCAGCTTACGACAGGGAACACTGAAGCTTTCTTT; cdr3_length: 15; clone_size: NA; v_call: TRBV4-3; d_call: NA; j_call: TRBJ1-1
cdr3_aa: CASSKTIAGGSYGQYF; cdr3_nt: TGCGCCAGCAGCAAAACCATAGCGGGGGGCTCCTACGGGCAGTACTTC; cdr3_length: 16; clone_size: NA; v_call: TRBV4-3; d_call: TRBD2; j_call: TRBJ2-7
cdr3_aa: CASSQAYGTEAYREQFF; cdr3_nt: TGTGCCAGCAGCCAGGCGTACGGGACAGAGGCCTATAGGGAGCAGTTCTTC; cdr3_length: 17; clone_size: once; v_call: TRBV14; d_call: TRBD1; j_call: TRBJ2-1
cdr3_aa: CASSASGVLYTF; cdr3_nt: TGTGCCAGCAGCGCCTCAGGGGTCCTCTACACCTTC; cdr3_length: 12; clone_size: NA; v_call: TRBV9; d_call: NA; j_call: TRBJ1-2
cdr3_aa: CASSPRQAVYEQYF; cdr3_nt: TGTGCCAGCTCACCTAGACAGGCCGTCTACGAGCAGTACTTC; cdr3_length: 14; clone_size: NA; v_call: TRBV18; d_call: NA; j_call: TRBJ2-7
cdr3_aa: CASSHRDRVRNTEAFF; cdr3_nt: TGTGCCAGCAGCCACCGGGACAGGGTCAGGAACACTGAAGCTTTCTTT; cdr3_length: 16; clone_size: few; v_call: TRBV7-8; d_call: TRBD1; j_call: TRBJ1-1
cdr3_aa: CASSESSDRQFF; cdr3_nt: TGTGCCAGCAGTGAATCTAGCGATCGGCAGTTCTTC; cdr3_length: 12; clone_size: NA; v_call: TRBV6-1; d_call: NA; j_call: TRBJ2-1
cdr3_aa: CASSLGLAGGVETQYF; cdr3_nt: TGTGCCAGCAGCCTTGGACTAGCGGGGGGCGTAGAGACCCAGTACTTC; cdr3_length: 16; clone_size: NA; v_call: TRBV7-7; d_call: TRBD2; j_call: TRBJ2-5
cdr3_aa: CASSPAGHTGELFF; cdr3_nt: TGTGCCAGCAGTCCGGCGGGCCACACCGGGGAGCTGTTTTTT; cdr3_length: 14; clone_size: NA; v_call: TRBV25-1; d_call: NA; j_call: TRBJ2-2
cdr3_aa: CASSLFRAGRGYTF; cdr3_nt: TGTGCCAGCAGCTTGTTCAGGGCCGGGCGTGGCTACACCTTC; cdr3_length: 14; clone_size: NA; v_call: TRBV5-8; d_call: NA; j_call: TRBJ1-2
cdr3_aa: CASSLAGNTEAFF; cdr3_nt: TGTGCCAGCAGCTTGGCGGGGAACACTGAAGCTTTCTTT; cdr3_length: 13; clone_size: few; v_call: TRBV7-9; d_call: NA; j_call: TRBJ1-1
cdr3_aa: CASSWGDFDSPLHF; cdr3_nt: TGTGCCAGCAGCTGGGGGGACTTTGATTCACCCCTCCACTTT; cdr3_length: 14; clone_size: NA; v_call: TRBV5-4; d_call: NA; j_call: TRBJ1-6
cdr3_aa: CSVEDLRNTEAFF; cdr3_nt: TGCAGCGTTGAAGATCTGCGGAACACTGAAGCTTTCTTT; cdr3_length: 13; clone_size: NA; v_call: TRBV29-1; d_call: NA; j_call: TRBJ1-1
cdr3_aa: CASSVWGGETQYF; cdr3_nt: TGTGCCAGCAGCGTATGGGGAGGGGAGACCCAGTACTTC; cdr3_length: 13; clone_size: NA; v_call: TRBV9; d_call: TRBD2; j_call: TRBJ2-5
cdr3_aa: CSVGEGEHQYF; cdr3_nt: TGCAGCGTTGGTGAGGGCGAGCACCAGTACTTC; cdr3_length: 11; clone_size: NA; v_call: TRBV29-1; d_call: NA; j_call: TRBJ2-5
cdr3_aa: CASSLGRAYEQYF; cdr3_nt: TGTGCCAGCAGCTTGGGCAGGGCCTACGAGCAGTACTTC; cdr3_length: 13; clone_size: NA; v_call: TRBV27; d_call: NA; j_call: TRBJ2-7
cdr3_aa: CASSAPAGAESYEQYF; cdr3_nt: TGTGCCAGCAGTGCCCCAGCGGGGGCCGAATCCTACGAGCAGTACTTC; cdr3_length: 16; clone_size: NA; v_call: TRBV6-6; d_call: TRBD2; j_call: TRBJ2-7
cdr3_aa: CASSQTDRGNYGYTF; cdr3_nt: TGTGCCAGCAGCCAAACGGACAGGGGGAACTATGGCTACACCTTC; cdr3_length: 15; clone_size: NA; v_call: TRBV6-6; d_call: TRBD1; j_call: TRBJ1-2
cdr3_aa: CASSLFPSGGRTDTQYF; cdr3_nt: TGTGCCAGCAGCTTATTCCCTAGCGGGGGGCGGACAGATACGCAGTATTTT; cdr3_length: 17; clone_size: NA; v_call: TRBV7-7; d_call: TRBD2; j_call: TRBJ2-3
cdr3_aa: CASSSLNRVEAFF; cdr3_nt: TGCGCCAGCAGCTCCCTCAACAGGGTTGAAGCTTTCTTT; cdr3_length: 13; clone_size: NA; v_call: TRBV5-1; d_call: NA; j_call: TRBJ1-1
cdr3_aa: CASSPPNTNSYEQYF; cdr3_nt: TGTGCCAGCTCACCACCGAACACCAACTCCTACGAGCAGTACTTC; cdr3_length: 15; clone_size: once; v_call: TRBV18; d_call: NA; j_call: TRBJ2-7
cdr3_aa: CASSPGGQQETQYF; cdr3_nt: TGTGCCAGCAGCCCGGGGGGGCAACAAGAGACCCAGTACTTC; cdr3_length: 14; clone_size: NA; v_call: TRBV5-4; d_call: TRBD2; j_call: TRBJ2-5
cdr3_aa: CASSESIAQSHEQYF; cdr3_nt: TGCGCCAGCAGTGAGTCGATAGCGCAATCCCACGAGCAGTACTTC; cdr3_length: 15; clone_size: NA; v_call: TRBV10-1; d_call: NA; j_call: TRBJ2-7
cdr3_aa: CASSQDISGVEKLFF; cdr3_nt: TGCGCCAGCAGCCAAGATATCTCCGGGGTAGAAAAACTGTTTTTT; cdr3_length: 15; clone_size: NA; v_call: TRBV4-3; d_call: NA; j_call: TRBJ1-4
cdr3_aa: CASSELRGIYEQYF; cdr3_nt: TGTGCCAGCAGTGAACTGCGGGGTATCTACGAGCAGTACTTC; cdr3_length: 14; clone_size: once; v_call: TRBV6-1; d_call: NA; j_call: TRBJ2-7
cdr3_aa: CAWSVGGTGRNEKLFF; cdr3_nt: TGTGCCTGGAGTGTAGGGGGCACAGGGCGGAATGAAAAACTGTTTTTT; cdr3_length: 16; clone_size: NA; v_call: TRBV30; d_call: TRBD1; j_call: TRBJ1-4
cdr3_aa: CASSYFRGGRREKLFF; cdr3_nt: TGTGCCAGCAGTTACTTCAGGGGTGGTCGGCGTGAAAAACTGTTTTTT; cdr3_length: 16; clone_size: NA; v_call: TRBV6-5; d_call: NA; j_call: TRBJ1-4
cdr3_aa: CASVLQGLSTEAFF; cdr3_nt: TGTGCCAGCGTTCTACAGGGACTAAGCACTGAAGCTTTCTTT; cdr3_length: 14; clone_size: NA; v_call: TRBV7-2; d_call: NA; j_call: TRBJ1-1
cdr3_aa: CASSQPPGLAGGLFYNEQFF; cdr3_nt: TGCGCCAGCAGCCAACCCCCGGGACTAGCGGGGGGGCTTTTCTACAATGAGCAGTTCTTC; cdr3_length: 20; clone_size: NA; v_call: TRBV4-1; d_call: TRBD2; j_call: TRBJ2-1